A selection of T cell receptor beta chains follows, all from one sample in a study of graft-versus-host responses after intestinal transplantation. Measured with immunoSEQ multiplex PCR; TCRdb has only the in-frame clones, and not every one. This table holds about 35,000 clones, about 93% found once. What these receptors recognize is not known. Sample: unstimulated CD8+ T cells sorted from spleen or lymph node cells, taken before transplant. The receptors stem from a human donor who was the organ donor for an intestinal transplant. Each CDR3 is given with its conserved first and last residue. D genes are given only for firm matches. Size values are once, few and many counts, or a class for expanded clones, and some rows have none.

>TRBV7-6|TRBJ2-3|NA|NA
CASSSFAGTDTQYF
TGTGCCAGCAGCTCCTTCGCCGGCACAGATACGCAGTATTTT
>TRBV2|TRBJ2-2|NA|NA
CASSEFQAEDTGELFF
TGTGCCAGCAGTGAATTTCAAGCGGAGGATACCGGGGAGCTGTTTTTT
>TRBV27|TRBJ2-7|NA|TRBD1
CASSLSGQGLGEQYF
TGTGCCAGCAGTTTGTCAGGACAGGGTTTGGGCGAGCAGTACTTC
>TRBV28|TRBJ1-1|NA|NA
CASSFNSGTEAFF
TGTGCCAGCAGTTTCAATTCGGGAACTGAAGCTTTCTTT
>TRBV27|TRBJ1-5|NA|NA
CASITSRGSNQPQHF
TGTGCCAGCATCACATCACGGGGTAGCAATCAGCCCCAGCATTTT
>TRBV18|TRBJ2-7|NA|NA
CASSHRRGLYEQYF
TGTGCCAGCTCGCACCGACGGGGGCTCTACGAGCAGTACTTC
>TRBV4-1|TRBJ1-1|NA|TRBD1
CASSQGENTEAFF
TGCGCCAGCAGTCAGGGGGAGAACACTGAAGCTTTCTTT
>TRBV27|TRBJ2-7|NA|NA
CASSAPYEQYF
TGTGCCAGCAGTGCCCCTTACGAGCAGTACTTC
>TRBV27|TRBJ2-1|NA|NA
CASSLGDLGNEQFF
TGTGCCAGCAGTTTGGGGGACTTAGGCAATGAGCAGTTCTTC
>TRBV4-1|TRBJ2-3|NA|TRBD2
CASSQATGGLGADTQYF
TGCGCCAGCAGCCAGGCAACGGGAGGGCTGGGGGCAGATACGCAGTATTTT
>TRBV7-6|TRBJ2-5|once|NA
CASSPRTRGQETQYF
TGTGCCAGCAGCCCAAGGACACGCGGGCAGGAGACCCAGTACTTC
>TRBV28|TRBJ2-7|NA|NA
CASFDTYEQYF
TGTGCCAGCTTTGACACCTACGAGCAGTACTTC
>TRBV27|TRBJ2-5|NA|TRBD1
CASTSRGDRYQETQYF
TGTGCCAGCACCTCCAGAGGGGACAGGTACCAAGAGACCCAGTACTTC
>TRBV21-1|TRBJ2-2|NA|NA
CASSKWALAGGNTGELFF
TGTGCCAGCAGCAAATGGGCTCTAGCGGGAGGGAACACCGGGGAGCTGTTTTTT
>TRBV7-2|TRBJ1-2|NA|TRBD1
CASSLWPGTESYGYTF
TGTGCCAGCAGCTTATGGCCCGGGACAGAAAGTTATGGCTACACCTTC
>TRBV10-3|TRBJ1-1|NA|TRBD1
CAISDKGQGNTEAFF
TGTGCCATCAGTGATAAGGGACAGGGGAACACTGAAGCTTTCTTT
>TRBV28|TRBJ2-7|NA|TRBD2
CASSLYTSGYEQYF
TGTGCCAGCAGTTTATATACTAGCGGGTACGAGCAGTACTTC
>TRBV10-3|TRBJ2-3|once|TRBD2
CAISSWGGLAGTWGDTQYF
TGTGCCATCAGCTCGTGGGGGGGACTAGCGGGAACTTGGGGAGATACGCAGTATTTT
>TRBV18|TRBJ2-2|NA|NA
CASSPTGYTGELFF
TGTGCCAGCTCCCCCACAGGGTACACCGGGGAGCTGTTTTTT
>TRBV4-1|TRBJ1-5|once|TRBD1
CASSQAPGTGYGQPQHF
TGCGCCAGCAGCCAAGCCCCTGGGACAGGGTATGGTCAGCCCCAGCATTTT
>TRBV5-4|TRBJ2-1|NA|TRBD2
CASSLLAEDYNEGFF
TGTGCCAGCAGCTTACTAGCGGAAGATTACAATGAGGGGTTCTTC
>TRBV4-2|TRBJ1-1|few|NA
CASSQELRNSMGFF
TGTGCCAGCAGCCAAGAATTGAGGAACTCGATGGGTTTCTTT
>TRBV7-9|TRBJ2-7|NA|NA
CASSLVPTDEQYF
TGTGCCAGCAGCTTAGTACCCACGGACGAGCAGTACTTC
>TRBV6-5|TRBJ1-6|NA|NA
CASSPGYNSPLHF
TGTGCCAGCAGTCCAGGGTATAATTCACCCCTCCACTTT
>TRBV7-9|TRBJ2-5|NA|NA
CASRPEGLQETQYF
TGTGCCAGCAGACCCGAGGGACTCCAAGAGACCCAGTACTTC
>TRBV28|TRBJ2-7|few|NA
CASSLLSYEQYF
TGTGCCAGCAGTTTATTGTCCTACGAGCAGTACTTC
>TRBV4-1|TRBJ2-7|NA|TRBD2
CASSQTSGSPLDEQYF
TGCGCCAGCAGCCAAACTAGCGGGAGCCCACTAGACGAGCAGTACTTC
>TRBV4-2|TRBJ2-1|NA|TRBD2
CASSQEAGVYNEQFF
TGTGCCAGCAGCCAAGAAGCGGGGGTCTACAATGAGCAGTTCTTC
>TRBV11-3|TRBJ2-1|NA|NA
CASSLGEGNNEQFF
TGTGCCAGCAGCTTAGGAGAGGGCAACAATGAGCAGTTCTTC
>TRBV28|TRBJ2-3|few|TRBD1
CASSLGQPGQVTDTQYF
TGTGCCAGCAGTTTAGGGCAACCGGGACAGGTCACAGATACGCAGTATTTT
>TRBV27|TRBJ1-3|NA|NA
CASSLSWGAGNTIYF
TGTGCCAGCAGTTTAAGTTGGGGGGCCGGAAACACCATATATTTT
>TRBV9|TRBJ1-6|NA|NA
CASSPGAYNSPLHF
TGTGCCAGCAGCCCGGGGGCCTATAATTCACCCCTCCACTTT
>TRBV6-5|TRBJ2-3|NA|TRBD2
CASSWTSGRDTQYF
TGTGCCAGCAGTTGGACTAGCGGGAGAGATACGCAGTATTTT
>TRBV5-1|TRBJ2-1|NA|NA
CASSLGGSQNEQFF
TGCGCCAGCAGCTTGGGAGGGAGTCAGAATGAGCAGTTCTTC
>TRBV6-5|TRBJ2-5|NA|NA
CASSYGVQETQYF
TGTGCCAGCAGTTACGGGGTACAAGAGACCCAGTACTTC
>TRBV6-5|TRBJ2-2|NA|TRBD1
CASSTGQGYTGELFF
TGTGCCAGCAGTACGGGACAGGGTTACACCGGGGAGCTGTTTTTT
>TRBV14|TRBJ2-3|once|NA
CASSQGEGATDTQYF
TGTGCCAGCAGCCAAGGGGAGGGGGCCACAGATACGCAGTATTTT
>TRBV9|TRBJ2-3|NA|TRBD2
CASSYLAETDTQYF
TGTGCCAGCAGCTATCTAGCGGAGACAGATACGCAGTATTTT
>TRBV28|TRBJ1-5|NA|NA
CASSLSGEQPQHF
TGTGCCAGCAGTTTGTCGGGGGAACAGCCCCAGCATTTT
>TRBV7-8|TRBJ2-2|NA|TRBD1
CANPEGATGELFF
TGTGCCAACCCCGAGGGGGCCACCGGGGAGCTGTTTTTT
>TRBV14|TRBJ1-2|NA|TRBD1
CASSQERRGRVYGYTF
TGTGCCAGCAGCCAAGAGAGGAGGGGGCGCGTCTATGGCTACACCTTC
>TRBV7-6|TRBJ2-7|NA|NA
CASSTVSYEQYF
TGTGCCAGCAGCACGGTCTCCTACGAGCAGTACTTC
>TRBV5-5|TRBJ2-7|NA|NA
CASSLDYEQYF
TGTGCCAGCAGCTTGGATTACGAGCAGTACTTC
>TRBV28|TRBJ2-1|NA|NA
CASSPGQQVGNEQFF
TGTGCCAGCAGTCCTGGACAGCAGGTCGGGAATGAGCAGTTCTTC
>TRBV7-6|TRBJ2-3|NA|TRBD2
CASSSLAGSTDTQYF
TGTGCCAGCAGCTCTCTAGCGGGTTCCACAGATACGCAGTATTTT
>TRBV6-1|TRBJ2-7|NA|NA
CASSGTPPGQTYEQYF
TGTGCCAGCAGTGGCACCCCTCCCGGACAGACCTACGAGCAGTACTTC
>TRBV12-5|TRBJ1-1|NA|NA
CASGFVGLMNTEAFF
TGTGCTAGTGGTTTTGTAGGGCTGATGAACACTGAAGCTTTCTTT
>TRBV5-8|TRBJ2-7|NA|TRBD1
CASSLYPGTGGYEQYF
TGTGCCAGCAGCTTGTACCCCGGGACAGGGGGCTACGAGCAGTACTTC
>TRBV28|TRBJ2-5|NA|NA
CASSFGQWETQYF
TGTGCCAGCAGTTTTGGACAGTGGGAGACCCAGTACTTC
>TRBV25-1|TRBJ2-1|NA|NA
CASSDLAKGNEQFF
TGTGCCAGCAGTGATCTAGCTAAAGGCAATGAGCAGTTCTTC
>TRBV6-1|TRBJ2-2|NA|TRBD2
CASSAPGLAGGTGELFF
TGTGCCAGCAGTGCCCCGGGACTAGCGGGAGGCACCGGGGAGCTGTTTTTT
>TRBV10-3|TRBJ2-3|NA|NA
CAISDPPSRTYTQYF
TGTGCCATCAGTGACCCCCCCTCTCGCACCTATACGCAGTATTTT
>TRBV9|TRBJ2-1|NA|TRBD2
CASSDSGSGYNEQFF
TGTGCCAGCAGCGACAGCGGGAGTGGGTACAATGAGCAGTTCTTC
>TRBV21-1|TRBJ1-2|NA|NA
CASSKASGTANYGYTF
TGTGCCAGCAGCAAAGCCTCCGGGACGGCTAACTATGGCTACACCTTC